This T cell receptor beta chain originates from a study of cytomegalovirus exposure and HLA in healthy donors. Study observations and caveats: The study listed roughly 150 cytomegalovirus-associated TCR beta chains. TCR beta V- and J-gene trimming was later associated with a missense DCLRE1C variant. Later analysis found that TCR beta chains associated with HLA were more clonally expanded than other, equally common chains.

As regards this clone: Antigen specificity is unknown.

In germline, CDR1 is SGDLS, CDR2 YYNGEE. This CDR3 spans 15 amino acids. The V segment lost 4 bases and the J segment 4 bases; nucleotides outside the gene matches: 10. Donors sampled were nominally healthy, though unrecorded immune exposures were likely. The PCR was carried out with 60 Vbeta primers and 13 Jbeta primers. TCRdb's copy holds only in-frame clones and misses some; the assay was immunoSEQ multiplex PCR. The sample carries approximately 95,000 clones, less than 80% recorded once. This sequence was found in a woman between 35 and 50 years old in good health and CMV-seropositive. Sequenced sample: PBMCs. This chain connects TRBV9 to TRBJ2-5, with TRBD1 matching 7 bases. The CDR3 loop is CASSSADRVGETQYF. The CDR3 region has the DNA TGTGCCAGCAGCTCCGCCGACAGGGTGGGAGAGACCCAGTACTTC.